Listed below are T cell receptor beta chains from one sample, sequenced in a study of T cell responses to AZD1222 COVID-19 vaccine. Method: immunoSEQ multiplex PCR; TCRdb's copy keeps in-frame clones and lacks some. This sample has about 180,000 clones, with 90% to 95% found just once. Material: peripheral blood, obtained 28 days after the second dose of the MenACWY control vaccine. The receptors originated from an adult who received the MenACWY meningococcal vaccine as a control. Both conserved end residues are part of each CDR3. Fields, in order: J gene, CDR3 length, V gene, clone size, D gene, CDR3 protein, CDR3 DNA. D genes are given only for firm matches. The size field is filled for only some rows; it gives once, few, many or a size class.

TRBJ1-3,18,TRBV4-3,NA,NA,CASSQDLGHSSSGNTIYF,TGCGCCAGCAGCCAAGATTTGGGACACTCCAGCTCTGGAAACACCATATATTTT
TRBJ1-1,13,TRBV7-9,NA,NA,CASSPGSGAEAFF,TGTGCCAGCAGCCCCGGATCGGGCGCTGAAGCTTTCTTT
TRBJ2-7,11,TRBV12-3/TRBV12-4,NA,NA,CASSSVDEQYF,TGTGCCAGCAGTTCAGTGGACGAGCAGTACTTC
TRBJ1-2,13,TRBV19,NA,NA,CASSPASGDGYTF,TGTGCCAGTAGCCCCGCTAGTGGGGATGGCTACACCTTC
TRBJ1-6,13,TRBV6-5,once,NA,CASKQVLFSPLHF,TGTGCCAGCAAACAGGTCCTATTTTCACCCCTCCACTTT
TRBJ1-1,16,TRBV7-9,NA,TRBD1,CASSRPPGQGPPEAFF,TGTGCCAGCAGCCGTCCACCGGGACAGGGGCCCCCTGAAGCTTTCTTT
TRBJ1-1,14,TRBV18,NA,NA,CASSRGRGDTEAFF,TGTGCCAGCTCCCGAGGTAGGGGGGACACTGAAGCTTTCTTT
TRBJ1-2,13,TRBV3-1/TRBV3-2,NA,NA,CASSPTGMEVATF,TGTGCCAGCAGCCCCACGGGGATGGAAGTTGCCACCTTC
TRBJ1-5,11,TRBV20-1,NA,NA,CSARDSGAQHF,TGCAGTGCTAGAGATTCTGGGGCCCAGCATTTT
TRBJ1-6,14,TRBV30,NA,NA,CAWERGSLNSPLHF,TGTGCCTGGGAAAGGGGCAGCCTTAATTCACCCCTCCACTTT
TRBJ1-1,14,TRBV19,NA,NA,CASRSGSLNTEAFF,TGTGCCAGTAGAAGCGGCTCTTTGAACACTGAAGCTTTCTTT
TRBJ1-4,16,TRBV6-1,NA,TRBD1,CASSEAWTGPNEKLFF,TGTGCCAGCAGTGAAGCGTGGACAGGGCCTAATGAAAAACTGTTTTTT
TRBJ2-5,13,TRBV11-2,NA,NA,CASSGGPTETQYF,TGTGCCAGCAGCGGGGGACCCACAGAGACCCAGTACTTC
TRBJ1-1,14,TRBV4-2,NA,NA,CASSQVLGGTEAFF,TGTGCCAGCAGCCAAGTTCTAGGGGGCACTGAAGCTTTCTTT
TRBJ1-2,12,TRBV5-8,NA,NA,CASSLGVRGYTF,TGTGCCAGCAGCTTGGGAGTGCGGGGCTACACCTTC
TRBJ2-3,17,TRBV5-1,NA,NA,CASSLVTGQVNTDTQYF,TGCGCCAGCAGCTTGGTTACAGGGCAGGTCAACACAGATACGCAGTATTTT
TRBJ2-7,15,TRBV12-2,once,NA,CASRLAGQDSYEQYF,TGTGCAAGTCGCTTAGCCGGACAGGATTCCTACGAGCAGTACTTC
TRBJ1-1,11,TRBV7-9,once,NA,CASSRDTEAFF,TGTGCCAGCAGCCGGGACACTGAAGCTTTCTTT
TRBJ2-7,14,TRBV11-2,NA,TRBD2,CASSPQLAGYEQYF,TGTGCCAGCAGCCCCCAACTAGCGGGCTACGAGCAGTACTTC
TRBJ1-2,14,TRBV18,NA,TRBD1,CASSPGQGRVGYTF,TGTGCCAGCTCACCGGGACAGGGGCGGGTCGGCTACACCTTC
TRBJ1-2,10,TRBV29-1,once,NA,CSVDKDGYTF,TGCAGCGTTGATAAGGATGGCTACACCTTC
TRBJ2-2,16,TRBV14,NA,TRBD2,CASSHGLAVNTGELFF,TGTGCCAGCAGCCATGGACTAGCGGTCAACACCGGGGAGCTGTTTTTT
TRBJ1-1,14,TRBV6-1,NA,NA,CASTGQSGNTEAFF,TGTGCCAGCACAGGGCAGTCGGGAAACACTGAAGCTTTCTTT
TRBJ1-5,15,TRBV11-2,NA,NA,CASSSGAGFGQPQHF,TGTGCCAGCAGCTCCGGAGCAGGATTCGGCCAGCCCCAGCATTTT
TRBJ1-1,13,TRBV4-2,NA,NA,CASSQEGRTEAFF,TGTGCCAGCAGCCAGGAAGGTAGAACTGAAGCTTTCTTT
TRBJ1-4,15,TRBV5-6,NA,NA,CASSWGRATNEKLFF,TGTGCCAGCAGCTGGGGACGAGCAACTAATGAAAAACTGTTTTTT
TRBJ1-2,18,TRBV30,NA,NA,CAWTPLGSLQILSDGYTF,TGTGCCTGGACCCCGCTTGGGTCTTTACAGATCCTATCCGATGGCTACACCTTC
TRBJ1-1,12,TRBV3-1/TRBV3-2,NA,NA,CASGTSLWGAFF,TGTGCCAGCGGAACTTCACTTTGGGGAGCTTTCTTT
TRBJ1-1,10,TRBV12-3/TRBV12-4,NA,NA,CASSFSEAFF,TGTGCCAGCAGTTTTAGCGAAGCTTTCTTT
TRBJ1-2,11,TRBV12-3/TRBV12-4,NA,NA,CASSLQYGYTF,TGTGCCAGCAGTTTACAGTATGGCTACACCTTC
TRBJ2-1,12,TRBV19,NA,NA,CASSNGYNEQFF,TGTGCCAGTAGTAACGGATACAATGAGCAGTTCTTC
TRBJ2-5,13,TRBV14,NA,NA,CASSQVRGDTQYF,TGTGCCAGCAGCCAAGTAAGGGGGGACACCCAGTACTTC
TRBJ2-3,13,TRBV5-6,NA,NA,CASSLVLLDTQYF,TGTGCCAGCAGCTTGGTTCTTTTAGATACGCAGTATTTT
TRBJ2-7,12,TRBV18,NA,NA,CASSPIGVEQYF,TGTGCCAGCTCACCCATCGGGGTCGAGCAGTACTTC
TRBJ1-1,14,TRBV4-3,NA,NA,CASSQDRVNTEAFF,TGCGCCAGCAGCCAAGATCGAGTTAACACTGAAGCTTTCTTT
TRBJ1-1,12,TRBV30,NA,TRBD1,CAWSGGTGRAFF,TGTGCCTGGAGCGGGGGGACAGGGCGAGCTTTCTTT
TRBJ2-7,14,TRBV28,NA,NA,CAIKGEIGSYEQYF,TGTGCCATAAAAGGGGAAATCGGATCCTACGAGCAGTACTTC
TRBJ2-5,17,TRBV10-1,NA,TRBD2,CASSEGLAGPVQETQYF,TGCGCCAGCAGTGAGGGACTAGCGGGGCCTGTCCAAGAGACCCAGTACTTC
TRBJ2-7,14,TRBV2,NA,NA,CASRRSHLSYEQYF,TGTGCCAGCAGGCGATCGCACCTCTCCTACGAGCAGTACTTC
TRBJ2-1,17,TRBV4-1,NA,NA,CASSPWTAAGAYNEQFF,TGCGCCAGCAGCCCGTGGACCGCGGCAGGGGCCTACAATGAGCAGTTCTTC
TRBJ2-5,13,TRBV10-3,NA,NA,CAISGGEDETQYF,TGTGCCATCAGTGGGGGAGAAGATGAGACCCAGTACTTC
TRBJ1-1,11,TRBV12-3/TRBV12-4,NA,NA,CASSFGTEAFF,TGTGCCAGCAGTTTCGGGACTGAAGCTTTCTTT
TRBJ1-1,14,TRBV6-2/TRBV6-3,once,NA,CASTPLGANTEAFF,TGTGCCAGCACCCCTCTAGGAGCGAACACTGAAGCTTTCTTT
TRBJ1-1,12,TRBV7-9,NA,TRBD1,CASRTGSTEAFF,TGTGCCAGCAGGACAGGGAGCACTGAAGCTTTCTTT
TRBJ2-1,14,TRBV4-1,NA,NA,CASSQGWVSNEQFF,TGCGCCAGCAGCCAAGGGTGGGTAAGCAATGAGCAGTTCTTC
TRBJ1-1,11,TRBV4-2,NA,NA,CASSQDSRHVF,TGTGCCAGCAGCCAAGATTCCCGACACGTCTTT
TRBJ2-7,11,TRBV20-1,NA,NA,CSARWMGEQYF,TGCAGTGCTAGGTGGATGGGCGAGCAGTACTTC
TRBJ1-3,15,TRBV15,NA,TRBD1,CATSRGTGTGNTIYF,TGTGCCACCAGCAGGGGGACAGGGACTGGAAACACCATATATTTT
TRBJ1-1,14,TRBV7-6,NA,NA,CASSLSAVPTEAFF,TGTGCCAGCAGCTTATCGGCAGTCCCAACTGAAGCTTTCTTT
TRBJ1-5,15,TRBV28,NA,NA,CASSFHNGRNQPQHF,TGTGCCAGCAGTTTCCACAATGGACGCAATCAGCCCCAGCATTTT
TRBJ1-2,15,TRBV27,NA,TRBD1,CASTPGDRVRYGYTF,TGTGCCAGCACTCCGGGGGACAGGGTGAGATATGGCTACACCTTC
TRBJ2-1,16,TRBV4-1,once,TRBD2,CASSRLTSGGGNEQFF,TGCGCCAGCAGCCGCCTGACTAGCGGGGGAGGGAATGAGCAGTTCTTC
TRBJ1-3,14,TRBV7-2,NA,TRBD1,CASSPGQVGNTIYF,TGTGCCAGCAGTCCAGGACAGGTTGGAAACACCATATATTTT
TRBJ2-7,13,TRBV12-3/TRBV12-4,NA,NA,CASSFTSGYEQYF,TGTGCCAGCAGTTTCACTTCAGGGTACGAGCAGTACTTC
TRBJ2-5,13,TRBV9,NA,NA,CASSAHTQETQYF,TGTGCCAGCAGCGCCCACACACAAGAGACCCAGTACTTC